This T cell receptor beta chain was obtained from a study of T cells in localized non-small cell lung cancer. Study-level findings and limits: Multi-region tumor sequencing was not done, so intratumor heterogeneity could not be excluded. Overall survival was longer when the density of T cells in the blood was higher. Median about 56 top-100 tumor clones were shared with paired adjacent lung. The study found T cell clonality highest in uninvolved adjacent lung, above tumor.

About this clone itself: Its antigen is unidentified.

The V gene lost 3 bases and the J gene lost 5 bases, with 12 bases spanning the gap. Germline lookup yields CDR1 KGHSH and CDR2 LQKENI. CDR3 length: 14 amino acids. Some clones are missing from TCRdb's copy, which holds only in-frame ones; the method was immunoSEQ multiplex PCR. This sample has about 91,000 clones, with 87% found just once. This specimen was peripheral blood, taken before any cancer treatment. This receptor was identified in a man between 40 and 69 years old with stage I squamous cell lung carcinoma. The V and J genes are TRBV18 and TRBJ2-3; D unclear. This CDR3 is CASSPLEDRDTQYF. The CDR3 DNA reads as TGTGCCAGCTCACCCCTAGAGGACCGAGATACGCAGTATTTT. Full variable domain (rest looked up from reference TRBV18 and TRBJ2-3): NAGVMQNPRHLVRRRGQEARLRCSPMKGHSHVYWYRQLPEEGLKFMVYLQKENIIDESGMPKERFSAEFPKEGPSILRIQQVVRGDSAAYFCASSPLEDRDTQYFGPGTRLTVL.